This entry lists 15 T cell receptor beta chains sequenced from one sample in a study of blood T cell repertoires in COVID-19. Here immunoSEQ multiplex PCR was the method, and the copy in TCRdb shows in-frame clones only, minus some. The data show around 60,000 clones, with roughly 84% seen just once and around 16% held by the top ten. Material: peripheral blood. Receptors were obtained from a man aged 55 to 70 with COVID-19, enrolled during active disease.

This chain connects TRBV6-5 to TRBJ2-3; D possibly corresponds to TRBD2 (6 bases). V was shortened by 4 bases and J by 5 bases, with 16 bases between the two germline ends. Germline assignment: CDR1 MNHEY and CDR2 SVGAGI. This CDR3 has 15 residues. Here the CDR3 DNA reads TGTGCCAGCAGTTCGGACGGAGGGCGGGGAGATACGCAGTATTTT. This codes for CASSSDGGRGDTQYF.

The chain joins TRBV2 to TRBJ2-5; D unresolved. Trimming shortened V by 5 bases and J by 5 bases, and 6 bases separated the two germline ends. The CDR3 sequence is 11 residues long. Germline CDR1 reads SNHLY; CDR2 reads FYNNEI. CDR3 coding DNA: TGTGCCAGCAGTAATCTTGAGACCCAGTACTTC. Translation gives CASSNLETQYF.

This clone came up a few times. In nucleotides, the CDR3 is TGTGCCAGCAGCCTGTACCGGACTAGCGGGGGGGCCTCTGGGGCCAACGTCCTGACTTTC. The encoded protein is CASSLYRTSGGASGANVLTF. This chain links TRBV4-2 with TRBJ2-6; 15 nucleotides match TRBD2. The CDR3 spans 20 residues. J was trimmed by 0 bases and V by 4 bases; bases with no gene match: 7. Germline V gene data show CDR1 as LGHNA and CDR2 as YNFKEQ.

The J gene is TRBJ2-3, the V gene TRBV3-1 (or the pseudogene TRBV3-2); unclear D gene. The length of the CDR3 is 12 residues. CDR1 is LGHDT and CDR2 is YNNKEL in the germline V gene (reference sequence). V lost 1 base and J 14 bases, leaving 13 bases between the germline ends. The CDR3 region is CASSQGARLRYF. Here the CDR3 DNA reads TGTGCCAGCAGCCAAGGGGCAAGGCTTAGGTATTTT.

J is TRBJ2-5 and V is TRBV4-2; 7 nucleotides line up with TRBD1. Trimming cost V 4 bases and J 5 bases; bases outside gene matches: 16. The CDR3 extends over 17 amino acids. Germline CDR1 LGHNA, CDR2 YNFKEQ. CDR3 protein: CASSLDGAGGGVETQYF. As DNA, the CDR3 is TGTGCCAGCAGCCTAGACGGGGCAGGGGGTGGGGTGGAGACCCAGTACTTC.

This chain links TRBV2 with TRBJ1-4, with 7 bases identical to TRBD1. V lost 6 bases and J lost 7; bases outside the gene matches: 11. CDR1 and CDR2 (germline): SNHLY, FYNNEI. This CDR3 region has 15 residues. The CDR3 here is CASRPNRGLGEKLFF. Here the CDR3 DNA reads TGTGCCAGCAGGCCTAACAGGGGATTAGGTGAAAAACTGTTTTTT.

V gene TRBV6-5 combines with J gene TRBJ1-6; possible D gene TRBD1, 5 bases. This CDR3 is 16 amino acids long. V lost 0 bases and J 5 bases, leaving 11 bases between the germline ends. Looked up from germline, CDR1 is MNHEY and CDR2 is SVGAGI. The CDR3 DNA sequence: TGTGCCAGCAGTTACTCGGTACAGGAAAATAATTCACCCCTCCACTTT. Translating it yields CASSYSVQENNSPLHF.

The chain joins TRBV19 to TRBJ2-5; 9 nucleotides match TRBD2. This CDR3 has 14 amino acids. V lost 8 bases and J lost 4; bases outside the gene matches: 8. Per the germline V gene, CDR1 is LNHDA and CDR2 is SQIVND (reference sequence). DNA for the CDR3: TGTGCCAGTGCCCTAGCTAGCGGGACAGAGACCCAGTACTTC. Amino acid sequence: CASALASGTETQYF.

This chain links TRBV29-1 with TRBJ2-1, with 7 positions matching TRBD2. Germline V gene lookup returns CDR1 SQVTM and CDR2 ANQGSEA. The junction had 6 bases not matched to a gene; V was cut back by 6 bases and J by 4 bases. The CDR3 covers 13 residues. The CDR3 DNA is TGCAGCGTGTCAGCGGGGAGATACAATGAGCAGTTCTTC. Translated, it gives CSVSAGRYNEQFF.

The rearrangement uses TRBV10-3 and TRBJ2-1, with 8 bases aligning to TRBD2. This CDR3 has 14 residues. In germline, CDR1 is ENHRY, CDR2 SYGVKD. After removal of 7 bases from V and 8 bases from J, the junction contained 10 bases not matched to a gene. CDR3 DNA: TGTGCCATCACCTCCGGTAGCGGGGCGGATGAGCAGTTCTTC. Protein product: CAITSGSGADEQFF.

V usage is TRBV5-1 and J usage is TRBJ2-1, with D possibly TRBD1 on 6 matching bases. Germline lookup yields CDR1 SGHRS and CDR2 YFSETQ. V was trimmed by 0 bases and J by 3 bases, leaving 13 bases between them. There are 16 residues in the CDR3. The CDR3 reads CASSLAPGTHYNEQFF. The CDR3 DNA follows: TGCGCCAGCAGCTTGGCACCCGGGACACACTACAATGAGCAGTTCTTC.

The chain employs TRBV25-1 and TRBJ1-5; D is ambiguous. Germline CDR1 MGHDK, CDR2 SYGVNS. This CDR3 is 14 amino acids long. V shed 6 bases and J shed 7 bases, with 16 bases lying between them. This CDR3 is CASSPTIGEQPQHF. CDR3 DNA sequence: TGTGCCAGCAGCCCCACCATTGGTGAGCAGCCCCAGCATTTT.

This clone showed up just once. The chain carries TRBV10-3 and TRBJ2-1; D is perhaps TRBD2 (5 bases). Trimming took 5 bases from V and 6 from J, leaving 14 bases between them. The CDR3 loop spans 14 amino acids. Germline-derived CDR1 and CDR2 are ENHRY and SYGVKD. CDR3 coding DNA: TGTGCCATCAGTCCGGGAAATTTGGGCAATGAGCAGTTCTTC. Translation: CAISPGNLGNEQFF.

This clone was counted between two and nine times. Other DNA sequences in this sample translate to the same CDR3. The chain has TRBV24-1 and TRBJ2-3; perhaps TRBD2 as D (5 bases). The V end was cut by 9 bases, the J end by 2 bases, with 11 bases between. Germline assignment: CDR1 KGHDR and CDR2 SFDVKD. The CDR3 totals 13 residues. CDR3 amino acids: CATEGADTDTQYF. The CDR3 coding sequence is TGTGCCACCGAGGGAGCCGACACAGATACGCAGTATTTT.

CDR3 sequence: CASSYPTGLAEETQYF. DNA for the CDR3: TGTGCCAGCAGTTACCCAACGGGACTAGCGGAAGAGACCCAGTACTTC. The V gene is TRBV6-6, the J gene TRBJ2-5, with 11 nucleotides matching TRBD2. Germline-derived CDR1 and CDR2 are MNHNY and SVGAGI (reference sequence). The CDR3 is 16 residues long. J was trimmed by 3 bases and V by 2 bases; bases with no gene match: 5.